This entry lists 32 T cell receptor beta chains sequenced from one sample in a study of T cell repertoires in cytomegalovirus infection. TCRdb re-derived calls from the reads in MiXCR, one entry per CDR3 protein. In the table there are 400,000 to 600,000 distinct CDR3 sequences, approximately 42% of which are singletons. These receptors have no known antigen. The sequenced sample was cultured PBMCs, obtained from culture after CMV antigen stimulation. Every receptor here comes from a human donor in good health (CMV status not recorded). Some clones in this sample may be carry-over from other donors' samples.

The chain is built from TRBV5-4 and TRBJ1-4, with 10 bases fitting TRBD1. CDR3 length equals 15 residues. J gave up 2 bases and V 6 bases, and 4 bases lay outside the gene matches. In germline, CDR1 is SGHNT, CDR2 YYREEE (reference sequence). The CDR3 nucleotides read TGTGCCAGCACCCGACAGGGGGCGACTAATGAAAAACTGTTTTTT. Amino acids: CASTRQGATNEKLFF. Drawing the rest from reference TRBV5-4 and TRBJ1-4, the complete variable domain is ETGVTQSPTHLIKTRGQQVTLRCSSQSGHNTVSWYQQALGQGPQFIFQYYREEENGRGNFPPRFSGLQFPNYSSELNVNALELDDSALYLCASTRQGATNEKLFFGSGTQLSVL.

The chain has TRBV20-1 and TRBJ1-5; D is undetermined. This CDR3 has 16 residues. Germline CDR1 is DFQATT and CDR2 is SNEGSKA (reference sequence). V was shortened by 0 bases and J by 2 bases, with 14 bases between the two germline ends. The DNA for the CDR3 is TGCAGTGCTAGAGATAAGAGGCTTTTGGGCAATCAGCCCCAGCATTTT. Amino acids: CSARDKRLLGNQPQHF.

This clonotype turned up a few times. The rearrangement joins TRBV5-1 to TRBJ2-5; TRBD1 aligns across 7 bases. There are 13 residues in the CDR3. The ends lost 6 bases at V and 2 bases at J; junction bases unmatched: 4. Germline V lookup: CDR1 SGHRS, CDR2 YFSETQ. The CDR3 spells CASTGQVQETQYF. CDR3 sequence (DNA): TGCGCCAGCACCGGACAGGTTCAAGAGACCCAGTACTTC.

This chain uses TRBV4-1 with TRBJ1-2; unclear D gene. Germline V gene data show CDR1 as MGHRA and CDR2 as YSYEKL. The CDR3 is made up of 15 amino acids. V lost 3 bases to trimming and J lost 2 bases, with 13 bases between them. The CDR3 nucleotides read TGCGCCAGCAGCCATGGGGTAACGGTGAACTATGGCTACACCTTC. Translating gives CASSHGVTVNYGYTF.

J is TRBJ1-4 and V is TRBV20-1; 12 bases line up with TRBD1. V trimming: 0 bases; J trimming: 6 bases; junction bases outside the gene matches: 8. Germline-derived CDR1 and CDR2 are DFQATT and SNEGSKA (reference sequence). The CDR3 runs to 17 residues. The CDR3: CSARDTGQGAEDEKLFF. As DNA, the CDR3 is TGCAGTGCTAGAGATACGGGACAGGGGGCCGAGGATGAAAAACTGTTTTTT.

The V gene is TRBV4-1, the J gene TRBJ2-1, with 13 bases matching TRBD2. The junction had 5 bases not matched to a gene; V was cut back by 5 bases and J by 7 bases. The CDR3 has 15 amino acids. Germline CDR1 is MGHRA and CDR2 is YSYEKL. In nucleotides, the CDR3 is TGCGCCAGCAGCTCATTGGGACTAGCGGGGAATGAGCAGTTCTTC. Protein: CASSSLGLAGNEQFF.

This clonotype came up a few times. J is TRBJ2-3 and V is TRBV7-9, with D possibly matching TRBD1 (6 bases). Trimming removed 11 bases at V and 0 bases at J, with 15 bases between. The CDR3 sequence is 14 residues long. Germline loops: CDR1 SEHNR, CDR2 FQNEAQ (reference sequence). The CDR3 protein is CAGARDISTDTQYF. The CDR3 DNA reads TGTGCCGGGGCCCGGGACATAAGCACAGATACGCAGTATTTT.

The chain combines TRBV28 with TRBJ2-1, with 7 bases fitting TRBD1. This CDR3 spans 15 amino acids. Germline CDR1 is MDHEN and CDR2 is SYDVKM. After removal of 6 bases from V and 4 bases from J, the junction contained 9 bases not matched to a gene. Here the CDR3 DNA reads TGTGCCAGCAGCCTCCGAGGGACAGCATACAATGAGCAGTTCTTC. The encoded protein is CASSLRGTAYNEQFF.

The chain links TRBV2 to TRBJ1-5; D might be TRBD1 (5 bases). Germline CDR1 reads SNHLY; CDR2 reads FYNNEI. The CDR3 extends over 14 amino acids. Trimming cost V 7 bases and J 3 bases, with 13 bases left between them. The CDR3 here is CASNRGPINQPQHF. CDR3 DNA sequence: TGTGCCAGCAACCGGGGCCCCATCAATCAGCCCCAGCATTTT. The entire variable domain, with the rest obtained from reference TRBV2 and TRBJ1-5, is as follows: EPEVTQTPSHQVTQMGQEVILRCVPISNHLYFYWYRQILGQKVEFLVSFYNNEISEKSEIFDDQFSVERPDGSNFTLKIRSTKLEDSAMYFCASNRGPINQPQHFGDGTRLSIL.

This clonotype has only a few counts. V gene TRBV7-6 combines with J gene TRBJ2-2, with D unclear. Germline V gene lookup returns CDR1 SGHVS and CDR2 FNYEAQ. This CDR3 has 13 amino acids. V was cut by 3 bases and J by 7 bases, with 9 bases left in between. DNA of the CDR3: TGTGCCAGCAGCTTTGGCAGCATCGGGGAGCTGTTTTTT. It specifies CASSFGSIGELFF.

This clonotype turned up a few times. This rearrangement joins TRBV7-2 to TRBJ2-3; TRBD2 matches at 12 bases. CDR1 is SGHTA and CDR2 is FQGNSA in the germline V gene. This CDR3 region has 15 residues. V shed 5 bases and J 5 bases; nucleotides not matched to a gene: 5. CDR3 sequence (DNA): TGTGCCAGCAGCCGACTAGCGGGAGTAGGAGATACGCAGTATTTT. Amino acids: CASSRLAGVGDTQYF.

The chain couples TRBV6-6 to TRBJ1-5; D ambiguous. V shed 0 bases and J shed 0 bases, with 18 bases lying between them. The CDR3 is 19 amino acids. Germline CDR1 and CDR2: MNHNY and SVGAGI (reference sequence). The CDR3 DNA sequence: TGTGCCAGCAGTTACTCAGAAGAAATGACCGCCGATAGCAATCAGCCCCAGCATTTT. Translating gives CASSYSEEMTADSNQPQHF.

There are a few counts of this clonotype. The CDR3 DNA follows: TGTGCCAGCAGCTCATCGGGGGGACCCAAGGAAAAACTGTTTTTT. It is translated as CASSSSGGPKEKLFF. The chain joins TRBV7-8 to TRBJ1-4; D might be TRBD1 (5 bases). Germline values: CDR1 SGHVS, CDR2 FQNEAQ. The CDR3 length is 15 residues. Trimming took off 4 bases at V and 8 bases at J, with 17 bases between the two ends.

This clonotype was found once. The rearrangement uses TRBV20-1 and TRBJ2-1; the D is unclear. CDR3 length: 12 residues. The V and J ends lost 3 bases and 9 bases respectively, with 12 bases between them. From germline, CDR1 is DFQATT and CDR2 SNEGSKA (reference sequence). CDR3: CSASDDWGEQFF. CDR3 in DNA: TGCAGTGCTAGTGATGACTGGGGTGAGCAGTTCTTC.

As to this clonotype: At one of its ends the junction is not consistent with the germline gene, which may arise from a read error. The chain has TRBV4-1 and TRBJ1-2; the D gene is possibly TRBD1 (5 bases). Germline CDR1 is MGHRA and CDR2 is YSYEKL. This CDR3 is built from 15 residues. The CDR3 DNA follows: TGCGCCAGCAGCCAAGAAATTACGCTATTACGGGGCGACTGGTTC. Protein product: CASSQEITLLRGDWF.

There are a few counts of this clonotype. The chain carries TRBV7-2 and TRBJ1-2; maybe TRBD1 (6 bases). CDR3 size: 15 residues. Germline values: CDR1 SGHTA, CDR2 FQGNSA. The V end lost 5 bases, the J end lost 4 bases, and 17 bases lay between the germline ends. CDR3 bases: TGTGCCAGCAGCGAACAGACCGACAGGCCCTATGGCTACACCTTC. Its translation: CASSEQTDRPYGYTF.

CDR3 in amino acids: CASSLVRGSRSSYNSPLHF. The CDR3 DNA is TGTGCCAGCAGTTTAGTGAGAGGGTCTAGGAGCTCCTATAATTCACCCCTCCACTTT. This chain links TRBV27 with TRBJ1-6, with unresolved D. Trimming removed 2 bases from V and 0 bases from J, with 17 bases in between. The CDR3 is 19 amino acids. Per germline, CDR1 MNHEY and CDR2 SMNVEV (reference sequence).

The rearrangement uses TRBV6-2 or TRBV6-3 and TRBJ2-7, with 11 bases lining up with TRBD2. Per the germline V gene, CDR1 is MNHEY and CDR2 is SVGEGT. The junction had 6 bases not matched to a gene; V was cut back by 7 bases and J by 4 bases. This CDR3 is built from 14 residues. CDR3: CASMGGLAEYEQYF. DNA for the CDR3: TGTGCCAGCATGGGGGGACTAGCGGAATACGAGCAGTACTTC.

This rearrangement joins TRBV20-1 to TRBJ1-2, with a possible D match to TRBD1 (6 bases). The CDR3 covers 14 residues. Deletions cut 5 bases from V and 5 bases from J, with 18 bases between. CDR1 is DFQATT and CDR2 is SNEGSKA in the germline V gene (reference sequence). The DNA of the CDR3 is TGCAGTGCTCGTGGCGGGGGCGTAGGATATGGCTACACCTTC. Its protein product is CSARGGGVGYGYTF.

The V and J genes are TRBV11-2 and TRBJ2-7; the D gene is possibly TRBD2 (5 bases). Looked up from germline, CDR1 is SGHAT and CDR2 is FQNNGV. The V end was cut by 1 base, the J end by 2 bases, with 12 bases between. The CDR3 totals 15 residues. The CDR3 sequence is CASSLVGADPYEQYF. The CDR3 DNA is TGTGCCAGCAGCTTAGTAGGAGCGGACCCCTACGAGCAGTACTTC.

This clonotype was seen only a few times. This rearrangement joins TRBV19 to TRBJ2-1; 10 bases align to TRBD2. After removal of 3 bases from V and 6 bases from J, the junction contained 8 bases not matched to a gene. The CDR3 spans 16 residues. The germline V gene encodes CDR1 LNHDA and CDR2 SQIVND (reference sequence). The CDR3 bases are TGTGCCAGTAGTATCCACAGCGGGAGGGACCCCAATGAGCAGTTCTTC. Its protein is CASSIHSGRDPNEQFF.

The chain has TRBV27 and TRBJ2-3; TRBD1 matches at 8 bases. V lost 5 bases, J lost 5 bases, and 15 bases stayed unmatched. In germline, CDR1 is MNHEY, CDR2 SMNVEV (reference sequence). The CDR3 contains 17 residues. CDR3 in amino acids: CASSPQGALPAVDTQYF. The DNA of the CDR3 is TGTGCCAGCAGTCCCCAGGGGGCGCTCCCAGCTGTAGATACGCAGTATTTT.

This clonotype was seen only a few times. The chain links TRBV7-9 to TRBJ2-1, with TRBD1 matching 8 bases. The germline CDR1 and CDR2 sequences are SEHNR and FQNEAQ (reference sequence). This CDR3 has 14 amino acids. V trimming: 4 bases; J trimming: 6 bases; junction bases outside the gene matches: 5. The CDR3 sequence is CASSYRQGPNEQFF. The CDR3 DNA sequence: TGTGCCAGCAGCTACCGACAGGGGCCCAATGAGCAGTTCTTC.

The CDR3, as DNA: TGTGCCAGCAGCTTAGGCGATTGGGAAGCGGTTAACACCGGGGAGCTGTTTTTT. It translates to CASSLGDWEAVNTGELFF. The chain has TRBV7-6 and TRBJ2-2; TRBD2 is a possible D gene (5 bases). The CDR3 runs to 18 residues. CDR1 is SGHVS, CDR2 FNYEAQ, per germline. V shed 1 base and J shed 2 bases, with 17 bases lying between them.

The chain uses TRBV12-3 or TRBV12-4 and TRBJ1-6; tentatively, D is TRBD1 (6 bases). The CDR3 covers 14 residues. V dropped 8 bases and J dropped 4 bases, with 12 bases sitting between them. CDR3 nucleotide sequence: TGTGCCAGCGCCCGGACAGCATATAATTCACCCCTCCACTTT. The encoded protein is CASARTAYNSPLHF.

At least ten counts were recorded for this clonotype. The genes are TRBV7-2 and TRBJ2-2; D is possibly TRBD1 or TRBD2 (5 bases each). V was shortened by 5 bases and J by 1 base, with 14 bases between the two germline ends. Germline lookup yields CDR1 SGHTA and CDR2 FQGNSA. The CDR3 length is 16 residues. The CDR3, as DNA: TGTGCCAGCAGCCCACTTGGGGGAAGGAACACCGGGGAGCTGTTTTTT. This encodes CASSPLGGRNTGELFF. Combining the CDR3 with reference TRBV7-2 and TRBJ2-2 gives the whole variable domain GAGVSQSPSNKVTEKGKDVELRCDPISGHTALYWYRQSLGQGLEFLIYFQGNSAPDKSGLPSDRFSAERTGGSVSTLTIQRTQQEDSAVYLCASSPLGGRNTGELFFGEGSRLTVL.

The chain joins TRBV11-2 to TRBJ2-3; D ambiguous. Trimming cost V 3 bases and J 3 bases, with 13 bases left between them. Germline-derived CDR1 and CDR2 are SGHAT and FQNNGV. The CDR3 spans 15 residues. CDR3 nucleotides: TGTGCCAGCAGCTTGTGGCCACTTACGACAGATACGCAGTATTTT. It is translated as CASSLWPLTTDTQYF.

Only a few counts were recorded for this clonotype. The chain uses TRBV5-1 and TRBJ1-6; 10 nucleotides align to TRBD1. This CDR3 region has 18 residues. V lost 6 bases to trimming and J lost 1 base; unmatched junction nucleotides: 10. Germline V CDR1 and CDR2: SGHRS, YFSETQ. The CDR3 loop reads CASTNMTGGLSYNSPLHF. For the CDR3, the DNA is TGCGCCAGCACCAACATGACAGGGGGCTTGTCCTATAATTCACCCCTCCACTTT. The full variable domain, completed using reference TRBV5-1 and TRBJ1-6, is KAGVTQTPRYLIKTRGQQVTLSCSPISGHRSVSWYQQTPGQGLQFLFEYFSETQRNKGNFPGRFSGRQFSNSRSEMNVSTLELGDSALYLCASTNMTGGLSYNSPLHFGNGTRLTVT.

The J gene is TRBJ2-3, the V gene TRBV7-2; 11 positions match TRBD2. CDR3 length: 16 amino acids. The germline CDR1 and CDR2 sequences are SGHTA and FQGNSA. The V segment lost 5 bases and the J segment 3 bases; nucleotides outside the gene matches: 7. In DNA form, the CDR3 reads TGTGCCAGCAGCCCCCAAGGACTAGCGGGTACAGATACGCAGTATTTT. Residues: CASSPQGLAGTDTQYF.

The chain carries TRBV2 and TRBJ2-7; 8 positions agree with TRBD1. The CDR3 covers 15 residues. The V gene's germline CDR1 is SNHLY and CDR2 FYNNEI. The junction had 12 bases not matched to a gene; V was cut back by 5 bases and J by 6 bases. The CDR3 sequence is CASSPRWDRYGEQYF. CDR3 bases: TGTGCCAGCAGTCCCCGTTGGGACAGGTACGGCGAGCAGTACTTC.

This chain connects TRBV6-6 to TRBJ2-3; tentatively, D is TRBD2 (7 bases). Trimming took 8 bases from V and 6 from J, leaving 18 bases between them. The V gene's germline CDR1 is MNHNY and CDR2 SVGAGI (reference sequence). This CDR3 comprises 14 residues. DNA of the CDR3: TGTGCCAGCTGTCTGGAGGGGGGGCGGGATACGCAGTATTTT. It codes for CASCLEGGRDTQYF.

The chain uses TRBV7-8 and TRBJ2-7, with D possibly TRBD1 on 5 matching bases. Looked up from germline, CDR1 is SGHVS and CDR2 is FQNEAQ. The CDR3 runs to 14 residues. Trimming took off 1 base at V and 3 bases at J, with 10 bases between the two ends. The CDR3: CASSLGQPIYEQYF. The CDR3 DNA follows: TGTGCCAGCAGCTTAGGACAGCCTATCTACGAGCAGTACTTC.